This T cell receptor (beta chain) emerged from a study of radiotherapy plus CTLA-4 blockade in lung cancer. Study background: For 15% to 20% of patients, objective responses occurred, and roughly 31% had disease control. General observations from the study: Per reports, early blood T cell clone dynamics, plus interferon-beta, forecast response most strongly. Blood saw expansion of tumor-derived TCR clones after radiotherapy plus ipilimumab.

About this clone itself: As yet, its antigen is unknown.

Only in-frame clones appear in the TCRdb table, and some are missing; sequencing was by immunoSEQ multiplex PCR. The top ten clones hold around 5.1% of a sample with roughly 53,000 clones, roughly 86% of them seen once. The CDR3 totals 11 residues. From germline, CDR1 is KGHSH and CDR2 LQKENI. V dropped 6 bases and J dropped 3 bases, with 6 bases sitting between them. The study gave focal radiation plus ipilimumab CTLA-4 blockade to patients with chemo-refractory metastatic non-small-cell lung cancer. The TCR was taken from a human donor with non-small cell lung cancer whose response to radiotherapy plus ipilimumab could not be evaluated. The V gene is TRBV18, the J gene TRBJ2-7; D is perhaps TRBD1 (5 bases). The sample consisted of peripheral blood, taken from a patient treated with radiotherapy plus ipilimumab. The CDR3 here is CASSQGYEQYF. CDR3 coding DNA: TGTGCCAGCTCGCAGGGCTACGAGCAGTACTTC. Drawing the rest from reference TRBV18 and TRBJ2-7, the complete variable domain is NAGVMQNPRHLVRRRGQEARLRCSPMKGHSHVYWYRQLPEEGLKFMVYLQKENIIDESGMPKERFSAEFPKEGPSILRIQQVVRGDSAAYFCASSQGYEQYFGPGTRLTVT.